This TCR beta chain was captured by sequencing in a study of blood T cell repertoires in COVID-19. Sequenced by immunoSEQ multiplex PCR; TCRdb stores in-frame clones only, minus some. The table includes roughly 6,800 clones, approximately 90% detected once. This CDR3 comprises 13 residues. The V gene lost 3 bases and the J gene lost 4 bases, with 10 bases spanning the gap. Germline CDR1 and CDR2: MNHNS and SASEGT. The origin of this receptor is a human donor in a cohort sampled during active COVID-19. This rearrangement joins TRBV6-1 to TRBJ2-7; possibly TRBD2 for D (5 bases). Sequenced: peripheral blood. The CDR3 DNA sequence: TGTGCCAGCAGTGATCTAGGAGGATACGAGCAGTACTTC. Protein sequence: CASSDLGGYEQYF.